These 8 T cell receptor beta chains originate from one sample sequenced in a study of blood T cell repertoires in COVID-19. Data came from immunoSEQ multiplex PCR; TCRdb stores just in-frame clones and leaves some out. This sample has around 260,000 clones, with over 75% found just once. The material sequenced was peripheral blood. The source of these receptors is a human donor in a cohort sampled during active COVID-19.

DNA of the CDR3: TGTGCCACCAGTGATTTTGGCGGTAGCTCCTACAATGAGCAGTTCTTC. The encoded protein is CATSDFGGSSYNEQFF. The V and J genes are TRBV24-1 and TRBJ2-1, with D unclear. The CDR3 is 16 residues long. V dropped 1 base and J dropped 0 bases, with 9 bases sitting between them. Germline V gene data show CDR1 as KGHDR and CDR2 as SFDVKD.

The chain joins TRBV2 to TRBJ2-5, with D uncertain. The germline V gene has CDR1 SNHLY and CDR2 FYNNEI. Trimming stripped 3 bases from V and 2 bases from J, with 13 bases between. This CDR3 has 15 amino acids. The CDR3 DNA follows: TGTGCCAGCAGTGAGTTGGGCTTTGGACAAGAGACCCAGTACTTC. Amino acid sequence: CASSELGFGQETQYF. Based on the CDR3 plus reference TRBV2 and TRBJ2-5, the full variable domain is EPEVTQTPSHQVTQMGQEVILRCVPISNHLYFYWYRQILGQKVEFLVSFYNNEISEKSEIFDDQFSVERPDGSNFTLKIRSTKLEDSAMYFCASSELGFGQETQYFGPGTRLLVL.

This clone was observed a single time. The V gene is TRBV4-1, the J gene TRBJ2-1; maybe TRBD1 (5 bases). The CDR3 covers 16 residues. Germline assignment: CDR1 MGHRA and CDR2 YSYEKL. The V end was cut by 2 bases, the J end by 2 bases, with 13 bases between. CDR3 amino acids: CASSQRTGTPYNEQFF. The CDR3 nucleotides read TGCGCCAGCAGCCAACGAACAGGCACCCCCTACAATGAGCAGTTCTTC.

This sequence joins TRBV19 and TRBJ2-1; TRBD2 is a possible D gene (5 bases). Germline lookup yields CDR1 LNHDA and CDR2 SQIVND (reference sequence). The ends were cut back, 4 bases at V and 5 bases at J, with 12 bases in the middle. CDR3 size: 14 residues. CDR3 protein: CASSTSRQNNEQFF. DNA for the CDR3: TGTGCCAGTAGTACTAGCAGGCAAAACAATGAGCAGTTCTTC.

The V gene is TRBV6-4, the J gene TRBJ2-7, with TRBD1 matching 7 bases. V shed 5 bases and J 6 bases; nucleotides not matched to a gene: 7. Germline V gene data show CDR1 as MRHNA and CDR2 as SNTAGT. The CDR3 is 13 residues long. The CDR3 protein is CASSPLQGTEQYF. The DNA for the CDR3 is TGTGCCAGCAGTCCGTTACAGGGGACCGAGCAGTACTTC.

CDR3 protein: CASSDRVDIKNIQYF. The DNA for the CDR3 is TGTGCCAGCAGTGACAGGGTAGATATCAAAAACATTCAGTACTTC. The V gene is TRBV2, the J gene TRBJ2-4, with a tentative D call TRBD1 (5 bases). This CDR3 spans 15 amino acids. The germline V gene encodes CDR1 SNHLY and CDR2 FYNNEI. The V end was cut by 3 bases, the J end by 3 bases, with 12 bases between.

CDR3 protein: CASSQDLRDTDTQYF. CDR3 nucleotide sequence: TGCGCCAGCAGCCAAGATCTCCGGGACACAGATACGCAGTATTTT. The chain combines TRBV4-3 with TRBJ2-3, with a tentative D call TRBD2 (5 bases). Trimming took 0 bases from V and 2 from J, leaving 9 bases between them. Germline lookup yields CDR1 LGHNA and CDR2 YSLEER. CDR3 length equals 15 residues.

This clone turned up a few times. The chain uses TRBV11-3 and TRBJ2-2, with 10 positions matching TRBD2. V dropped 3 bases and J dropped 4; count of bases not matched to a gene: 8. This CDR3 region has 17 residues. Per germline, CDR1 SGHNT and CDR2 YENEEA. As DNA, the CDR3 is TGTGCCAGCAGCTTGGGCTTAGCGGGAGGAGGCACCGGGGAGCTGTTTTTT. Residues: CASSLGLAGGGTGELFF.